This TCR beta chain emerged from a study of yellow fever vaccine responses in identical twins. TCRdb analysed the RT-PCR reads with MiXCR anew, one entry per CDR3 protein. The table lists tens of thousands of distinct CDR3 sequences, almost 60% of them singletons, with about 4.5% in the top ten. Trimming took off 0 bases at V and 1 base at J, with 6 bases between the two ends. CDR1 and CDR2 (germline): DFQATT, SNEGSKA (reference sequence). The CDR3 totals 13 residues. The chain uses TRBV20-1 and TRBJ1-1; D not certain. This TCR derives from a woman under 30 who received the yellow fever vaccine. The source was T cells from blood (PBMCs), unsorted or a sorted subset (not recorded which), collected before or after yellow fever vaccination (not recorded which). The CDR3, as DNA: TGCAGTGCTAGAGATACATCGAACACTGAAGCTTTCTTT. It is translated as CSARDTSNTEAFF.